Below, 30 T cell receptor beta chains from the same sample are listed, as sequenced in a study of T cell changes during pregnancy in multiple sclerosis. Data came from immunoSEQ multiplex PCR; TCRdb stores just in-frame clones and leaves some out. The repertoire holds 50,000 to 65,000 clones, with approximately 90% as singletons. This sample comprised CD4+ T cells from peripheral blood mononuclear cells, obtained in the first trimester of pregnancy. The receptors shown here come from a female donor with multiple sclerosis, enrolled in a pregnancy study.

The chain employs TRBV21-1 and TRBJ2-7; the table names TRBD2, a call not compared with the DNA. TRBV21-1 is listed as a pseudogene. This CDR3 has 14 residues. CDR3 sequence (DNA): TGTGCCAGCAGCAGGGGACTCTCTTTTTCCGAGCAGTACTTC. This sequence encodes CASSRGLSFSEQYF.

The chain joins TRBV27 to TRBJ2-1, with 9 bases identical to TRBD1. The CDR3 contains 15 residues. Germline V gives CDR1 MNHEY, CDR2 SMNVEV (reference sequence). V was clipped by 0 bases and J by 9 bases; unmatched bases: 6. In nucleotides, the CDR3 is TGTGCCAGCAGTTTATCGGGACAGGGTAGGCTTGAGCAGTTCTTC. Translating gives CASSLSGQGRLEQFF.

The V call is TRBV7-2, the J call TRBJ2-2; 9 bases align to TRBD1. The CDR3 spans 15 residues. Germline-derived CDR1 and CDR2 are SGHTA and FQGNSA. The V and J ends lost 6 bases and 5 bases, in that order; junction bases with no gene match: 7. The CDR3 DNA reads TGTGCCAGCAGACAGTACAGGGGGCGGACCGGGGAGCTGTTTTTT. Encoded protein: CASRQYRGRTGELFF.

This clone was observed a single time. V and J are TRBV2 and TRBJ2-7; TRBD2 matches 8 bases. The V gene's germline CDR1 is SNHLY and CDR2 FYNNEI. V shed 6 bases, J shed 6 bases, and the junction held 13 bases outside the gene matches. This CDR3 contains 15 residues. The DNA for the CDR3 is TGTGCCAGCAGCAAAGCTTGGGCGGGGGGCGGCGAGCAGTACTTC. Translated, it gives CASSKAWAGGGEQYF.

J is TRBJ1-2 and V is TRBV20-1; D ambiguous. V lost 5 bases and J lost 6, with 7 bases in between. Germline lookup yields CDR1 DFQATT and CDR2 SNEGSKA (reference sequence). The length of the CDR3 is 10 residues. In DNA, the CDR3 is TGCAGTGCTCGGGAGAATGGCTACACCTTC. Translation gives CSARENGYTF.

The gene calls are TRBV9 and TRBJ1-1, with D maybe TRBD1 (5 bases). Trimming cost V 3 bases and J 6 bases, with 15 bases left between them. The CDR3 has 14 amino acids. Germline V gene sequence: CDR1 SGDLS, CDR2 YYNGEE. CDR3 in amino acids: CASSGSPGRAEAFF. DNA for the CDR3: TGTGCCAGCAGCGGGAGCCCAGGGCGCGCTGAAGCTTTCTTT.

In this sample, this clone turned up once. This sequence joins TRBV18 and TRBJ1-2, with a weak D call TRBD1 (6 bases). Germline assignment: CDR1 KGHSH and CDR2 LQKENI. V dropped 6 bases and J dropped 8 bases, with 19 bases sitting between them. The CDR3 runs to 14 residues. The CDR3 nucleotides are TGTGCCAGCTCCCAGCCAGGGGTGATCGGGGGCTACACCTTC. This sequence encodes CASSQPGVIGGYTF.

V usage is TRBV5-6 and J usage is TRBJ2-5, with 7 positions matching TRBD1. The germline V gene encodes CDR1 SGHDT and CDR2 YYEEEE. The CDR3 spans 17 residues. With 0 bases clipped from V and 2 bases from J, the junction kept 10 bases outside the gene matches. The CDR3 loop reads CASSLAFTGEEQETQYF. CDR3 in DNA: TGTGCCAGCAGCTTGGCCTTTACAGGGGAAGAACAAGAGACCCAGTACTTC.

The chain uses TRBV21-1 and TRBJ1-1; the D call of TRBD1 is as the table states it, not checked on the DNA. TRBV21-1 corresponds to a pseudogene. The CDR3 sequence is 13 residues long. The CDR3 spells CASSKGDSLKAFF. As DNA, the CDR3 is TGTGCCAGCAGCAAAGGGGACAGCCTCAAAGCTTTCTTT.

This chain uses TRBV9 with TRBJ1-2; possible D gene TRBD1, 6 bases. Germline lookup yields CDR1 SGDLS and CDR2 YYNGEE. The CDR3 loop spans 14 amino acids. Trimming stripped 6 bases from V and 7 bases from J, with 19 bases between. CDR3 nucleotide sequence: TGTGCCAGCACCCCGGGACATCGTCTGGTTGGCTACACCTTC. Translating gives CASTPGHRLVGYTF.

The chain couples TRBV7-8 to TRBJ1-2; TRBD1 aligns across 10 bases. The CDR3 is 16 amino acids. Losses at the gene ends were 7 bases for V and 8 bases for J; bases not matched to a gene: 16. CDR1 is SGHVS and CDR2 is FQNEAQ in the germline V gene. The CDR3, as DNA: TGTGCCAGCAAACGGGACAGGGGAAGCGGGGTTGTGGGCTACACCTTC. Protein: CASKRDRGSGVVGYTF. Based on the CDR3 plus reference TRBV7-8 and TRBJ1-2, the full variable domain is GAGVSQSPRYKVAKRGQDVALRCDPISGHVSLFWYQQALGQGPEFLTYFQNEAQLDKSGLPSDRFFAERPEGSVSTLKIQRTQQEDSAVYLCASKRDRGSGVVGYTFGSGTRLTVV.

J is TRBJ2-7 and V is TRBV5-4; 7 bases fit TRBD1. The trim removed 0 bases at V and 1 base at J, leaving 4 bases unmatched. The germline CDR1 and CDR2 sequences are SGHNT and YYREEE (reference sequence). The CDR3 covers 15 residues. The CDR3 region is CASSLAGTVSYEQYF. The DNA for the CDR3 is TGTGCCAGCAGCTTGGCCGGGACAGTATCCTACGAGCAGTACTTC.

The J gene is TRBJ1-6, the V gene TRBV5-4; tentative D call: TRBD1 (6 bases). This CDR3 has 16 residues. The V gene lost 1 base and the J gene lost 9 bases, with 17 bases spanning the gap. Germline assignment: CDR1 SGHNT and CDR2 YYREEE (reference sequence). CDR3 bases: TGTGCCAGCAGCTTGTTAGGCGGGGGCAGGGGTTCACCCCTCCACTTT. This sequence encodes CASSLLGGGRGSPLHF.

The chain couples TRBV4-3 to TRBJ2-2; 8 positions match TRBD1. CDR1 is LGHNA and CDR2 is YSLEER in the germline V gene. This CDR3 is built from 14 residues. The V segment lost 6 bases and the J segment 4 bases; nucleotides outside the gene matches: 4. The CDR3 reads CASRGTGGTGELFF. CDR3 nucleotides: TGCGCCAGCAGGGGGACAGGCGGCACCGGGGAGCTGTTTTTT.

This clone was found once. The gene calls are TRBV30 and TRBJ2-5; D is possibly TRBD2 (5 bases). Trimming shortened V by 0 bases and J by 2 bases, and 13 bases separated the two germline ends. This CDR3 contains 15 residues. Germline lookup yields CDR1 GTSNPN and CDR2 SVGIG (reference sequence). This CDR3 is CAWSVSARGQETQYF. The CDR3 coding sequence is TGTGCCTGGAGTGTATCGGCTAGAGGGCAAGAGACCCAGTACTTC.

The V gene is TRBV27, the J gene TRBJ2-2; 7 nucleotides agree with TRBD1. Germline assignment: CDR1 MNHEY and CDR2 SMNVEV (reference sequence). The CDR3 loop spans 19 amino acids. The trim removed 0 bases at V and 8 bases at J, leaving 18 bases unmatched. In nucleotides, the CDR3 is TGTGCCAGCAGTTTATCGTTCTCGATAAGGGACAGAGGACGGGGGGAGCTGTTTTTT. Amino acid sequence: CASSLSFSIRDRGRGELFF.

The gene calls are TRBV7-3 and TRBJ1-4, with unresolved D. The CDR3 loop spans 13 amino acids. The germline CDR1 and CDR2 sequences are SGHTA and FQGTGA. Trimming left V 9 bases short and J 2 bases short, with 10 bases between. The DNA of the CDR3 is TGTGCCAGTGGGAGAGGGACTAATGAAAAACTGTTTTTT. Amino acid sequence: CASGRGTNEKLFF.

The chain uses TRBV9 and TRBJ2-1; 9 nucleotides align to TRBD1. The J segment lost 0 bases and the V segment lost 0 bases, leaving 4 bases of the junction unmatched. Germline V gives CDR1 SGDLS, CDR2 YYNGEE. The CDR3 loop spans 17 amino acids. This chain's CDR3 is CASSVVSGQGSYNEQFF. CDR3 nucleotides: TGTGCCAGCAGCGTAGTATCGGGACAGGGCTCCTACAATGAGCAGTTCTTC.

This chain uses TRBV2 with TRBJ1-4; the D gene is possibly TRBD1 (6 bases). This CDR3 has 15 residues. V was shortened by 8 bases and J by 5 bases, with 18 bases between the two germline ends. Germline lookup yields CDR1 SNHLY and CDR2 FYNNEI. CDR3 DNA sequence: TGTGCCAGCGGGGAGACAGGTGCCCCGAATGAAAAACTGTTTTTT. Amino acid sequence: CASGETGAPNEKLFF.

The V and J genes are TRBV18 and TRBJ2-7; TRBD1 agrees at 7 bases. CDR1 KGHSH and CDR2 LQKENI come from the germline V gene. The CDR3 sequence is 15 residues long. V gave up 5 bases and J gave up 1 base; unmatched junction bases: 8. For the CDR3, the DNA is TGTGCCAGCTCAGCTGGGACAGTTCCTTCCTACGAGCAGTACTTC. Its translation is CASSAGTVPSYEQYF.

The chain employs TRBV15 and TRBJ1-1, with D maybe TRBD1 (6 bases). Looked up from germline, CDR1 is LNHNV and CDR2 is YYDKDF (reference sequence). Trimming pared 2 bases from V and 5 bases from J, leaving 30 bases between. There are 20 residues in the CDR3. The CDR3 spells CATSRITTQGTTQLGTEAFF. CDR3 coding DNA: TGTGCCACCAGCAGAATTACCACCCAAGGGACAACCCAACTGGGGACTGAAGCTTTCTTT.

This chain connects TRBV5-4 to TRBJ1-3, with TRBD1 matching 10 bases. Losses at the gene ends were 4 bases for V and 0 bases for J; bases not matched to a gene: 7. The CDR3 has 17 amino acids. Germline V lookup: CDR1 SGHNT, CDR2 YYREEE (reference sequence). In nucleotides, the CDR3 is TGTGCCAGCAGCCGCGGGACAGGGGAGATCTCTGGAAACACCATATATTTT. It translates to CASSRGTGEISGNTIYF.

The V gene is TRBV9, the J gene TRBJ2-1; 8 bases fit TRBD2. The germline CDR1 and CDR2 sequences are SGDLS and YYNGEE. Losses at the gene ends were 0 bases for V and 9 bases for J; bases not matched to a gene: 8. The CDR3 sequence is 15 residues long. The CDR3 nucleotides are TGTGCCAGCAGCGTAGAGGGATTAGCGGGGTCTGAGCAGTTCTTC. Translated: CASSVEGLAGSEQFF.

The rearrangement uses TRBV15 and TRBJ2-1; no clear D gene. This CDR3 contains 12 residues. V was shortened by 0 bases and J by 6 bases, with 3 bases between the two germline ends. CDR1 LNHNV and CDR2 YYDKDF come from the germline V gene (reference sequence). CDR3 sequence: CATSRDGNEQFF. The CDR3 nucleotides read TGTGCCACCAGCAGAGACGGCAATGAGCAGTTCTTC.

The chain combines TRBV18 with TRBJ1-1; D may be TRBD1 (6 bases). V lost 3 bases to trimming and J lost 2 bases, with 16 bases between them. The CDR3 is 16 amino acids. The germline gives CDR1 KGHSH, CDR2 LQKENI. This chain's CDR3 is CASSPNYRAPNTEAFF. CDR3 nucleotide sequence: TGTGCCAGCTCACCGAACTACAGGGCCCCCAACACTGAAGCTTTCTTT. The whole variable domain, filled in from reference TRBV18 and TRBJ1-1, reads NAGVMQNPRHLVRRRGQEARLRCSPMKGHSHVYWYRQLPEEGLKFMVYLQKENIIDESGMPKERFSAEFPKEGPSILRIQQVVRGDSAAYFCASSPNYRAPNTEAFFGQGTRLTVV.

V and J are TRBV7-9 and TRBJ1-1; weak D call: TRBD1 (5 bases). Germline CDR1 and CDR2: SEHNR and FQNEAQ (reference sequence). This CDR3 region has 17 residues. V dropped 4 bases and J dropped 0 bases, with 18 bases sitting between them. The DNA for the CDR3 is TGTGCCAGCAGCTCCCCGGGCGGGACCACAATGAACACTGAAGCTTTCTTT. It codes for CASSSPGGTTMNTEAFF. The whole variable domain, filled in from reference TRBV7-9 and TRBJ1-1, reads DTGVSQNPRHKITKRGQNVTFRCDPISEHNRLYWYRQTLGQGPEFLTYFQNEAQLEKSRLLSDRFSAERPKGSFSTLEIQRTEQGDSAMYLCASSSPGGTTMNTEAFFGQGTRLTVV.

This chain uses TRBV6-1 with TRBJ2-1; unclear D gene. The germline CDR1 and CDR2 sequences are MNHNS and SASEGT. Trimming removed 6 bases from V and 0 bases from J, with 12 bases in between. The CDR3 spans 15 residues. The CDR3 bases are TGTGCCAGCAGGAAGATAGCTAGCTCCTACAATGAGCAGTTCTTC. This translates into CASRKIASSYNEQFF.

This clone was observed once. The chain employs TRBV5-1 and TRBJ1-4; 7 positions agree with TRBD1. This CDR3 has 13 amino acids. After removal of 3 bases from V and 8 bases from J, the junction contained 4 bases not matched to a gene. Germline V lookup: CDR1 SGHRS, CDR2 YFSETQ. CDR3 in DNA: TGCGCCAGCAGCTCCACAGGGGAAGAAAAACTGTTTTTT. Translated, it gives CASSSTGEEKLFF. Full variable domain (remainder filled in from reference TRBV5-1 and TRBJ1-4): KAGVTQTPRYLIKTRGQQVTLSCSPISGHRSVSWYQQTPGQGLQFLFEYFSETQRNKGNFPGRFSGRQFSNSRSEMNVSTLELGDSALYLCASSSTGEEKLFFGSGTQLSVL.

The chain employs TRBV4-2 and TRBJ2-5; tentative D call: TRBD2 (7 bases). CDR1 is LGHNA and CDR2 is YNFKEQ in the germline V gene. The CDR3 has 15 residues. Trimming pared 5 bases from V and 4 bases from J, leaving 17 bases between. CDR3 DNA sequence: TGTGCCAGCAGCGGAAAGAGGGGGGGCCTAGAGACCCAGTACTTC. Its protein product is CASSGKRGGLETQYF.

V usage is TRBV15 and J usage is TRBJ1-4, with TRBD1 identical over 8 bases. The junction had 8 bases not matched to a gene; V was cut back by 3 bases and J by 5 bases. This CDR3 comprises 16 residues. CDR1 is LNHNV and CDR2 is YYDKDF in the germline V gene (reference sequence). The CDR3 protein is CATSSGNRDRNEKLFF. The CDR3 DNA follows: TGTGCCACCAGCAGTGGAAACCGGGACAGGAATGAAAAACTGTTTTTT.